One and the same sample provided the 31 T cell receptor beta chains below, sequenced in a study of identical twins. TCRdb recomputed calls from the 5' RACE reads with MiXCR, one row per CDR3 protein. The sample carries more than 350,000 distinct CDR3 sequences, approximately 8.7% recorded once. The sample taken for sequencing was naive T cells sorted from blood. All receptors derive from a woman in her fifties or sixties in good health.

A note on this clonotype: This clone may be a read error of a much larger clone one base away. The chain recombines TRBV29-1 with TRBJ2-3; maybe TRBD1 (6 bases). Germline V CDR1 and CDR2: SQVTM, ANQGSEA. The CDR3 runs 12 residues. In DNA, the CDR3 is TGCAGCGTTAGGACAGACACAGATACGCAGTGTTTT. This codes for CSVRTDTDTQCF.

This clonotype was counted a few times. This rearrangement joins TRBV7-9 to TRBJ2-3, with D possibly being TRBD1 (5 bases). This CDR3 is built from 15 residues. CDR1 is SEHNR and CDR2 is FQNEAQ in the germline V gene (reference sequence). The ends were cut back, 1 base at V and 2 bases at J, with 10 bases in the middle. The CDR3 DNA sequence: TGTGCCAGCAGCTTAGTACAGGCGCCCACAGATACGCAGTATTTT. This sequence encodes CASSLVQAPTDTQYF.

This clonotype was recorded at least ten times. The J gene is TRBJ2-7, the V gene TRBV27, with 12 bases aligning to TRBD2. The CDR3 contains 17 residues. Trimming cost V 5 bases and J 8 bases; bases outside gene matches: 16. CDR1 and CDR2 (germline): MNHEY, SMNVEV (reference sequence). The CDR3 DNA reads TGTGCCAGCAGTCCCACGCCCGGACTAGCGGGGACCACTCAGCAGTACTTC. Translated, it gives CASSPTPGLAGTTQQYF.

The rearrangement joins TRBV20-1 to TRBJ2-3, with D possibly TRBD2 on 6 matching bases. The germline V gene encodes CDR1 DFQATT and CDR2 SNEGSKA (reference sequence). The CDR3 runs to 13 residues. Trimming shortened V by 1 base and J by 3 bases, and 8 bases separated the two germline ends. The CDR3 loop is CSARATRTDTQYF. The CDR3 DNA sequence: TGCAGTGCTAGAGCGACTAGAACAGATACGCAGTATTTT.

The chain joins TRBV18 to TRBJ2-1, with TRBD2 matching 7 bases. Germline V gene lookup returns CDR1 KGHSH and CDR2 LQKENI. With V trimmed by 4 bases and J by 0 bases, 0 bases remained unmatched. The CDR3 totals 14 residues. This CDR3 is CASSREGSYNEQFF. DNA of the CDR3: TGTGCCAGCTCACGGGAGGGCTCCTACAATGAGCAGTTCTTC.

The V and J genes are TRBV24-1 and TRBJ2-3, with 9 bases lining up with TRBD1. The CDR3 has 16 amino acids. Germline V CDR1 and CDR2: KGHDR, SFDVKD. V was pared by 1 base and J by 4 bases, with 5 bases of the junction left unmatched. CDR3 sequence: CATSDLGQGKADTQYF. CDR3 sequence (DNA): TGTGCCACCAGTGATTTAGGACAGGGGAAAGCAGATACGCAGTATTTT.

In its sample, this clonotype was seen many times. This sequence joins TRBV5-1 and TRBJ2-7; D remains unclear. Looked up from germline, CDR1 is SGHRS and CDR2 is YFSETQ. There are 14 residues in the CDR3. Between the trimmed V and J ends, which lost 5 bases and 1 base, there was a span of 13 bases. CDR3 loop: CASRSERASYEQYF. CDR3 DNA: TGCGCCAGCAGGTCCGAACGGGCGTCCTACGAGCAGTACTTC.

This clonotype has a handful of counts. The chain combines TRBV18 with TRBJ2-1, with TRBD2 identical over 8 bases. CDR1 is KGHSH and CDR2 is LQKENI in the germline V gene. V was pared by 2 bases and J by 7 bases, with 7 bases of the junction left unmatched. CDR3 length: 15 amino acids. CDR3 loop: CASSPMAGGLNEQFF. The CDR3 DNA follows: TGTGCCAGCTCACCAATGGCGGGAGGTTTGAATGAGCAGTTCTTC.

V gene TRBV4-1 combines with J gene TRBJ2-1; D is uncertain. CDR1 and CDR2 from the germline V gene are MGHRA and YSYEKL. The CDR3 has 15 amino acids. V lost 0 bases and J lost 2, with 8 bases in between. CDR3 sequence reads: CASSQDISPYNEQFF. The CDR3 nucleotides read TGCGCCAGCAGCCAAGATATTAGCCCCTACAATGAGCAGTTCTTC.

This clonotype turned up a few times. No conserved phenylalanine or tryptophan is present at the end of the CDR3, so a read error is the likely explanation. V usage is TRBV14 and J usage is TRBJ2-1; 11 nucleotides align to TRBD2. CDR1 and CDR2 (germline): SGHDN, FVKESK. Unmatched junction bases numbered 7, after V lost 0 bases and J lost 6 bases. The CDR3 is 17 residues long. The DNA of the CDR3 is TGTGCCAGCAGCCAAGAAAATAGCGGGAGGGCCATCAATGAGCAGTTCTGC. It encodes CASSQENSGRAINEQFC.

This clonotype was observed at least ten times. This chain uses TRBV2 with TRBJ1-4; a weak D match, TRBD1 (5 bases). The CDR3 runs 15 residues. Trimming took 3 bases from V and 7 from J, leaving 15 bases between them. Germline V gene sequence: CDR1 SNHLY, CDR2 FYNNEI. DNA of the CDR3: TGTGCCAGCAGTGACCAGGGAAACGCACTTGAAAAACTGTTTTTT. As protein: CASSDQGNALEKLFF.

This sequence joins TRBV24-1 and TRBJ2-6; D gene unclear. This CDR3 region has 14 residues. CDR1 KGHDR and CDR2 SFDVKD come from the germline V gene. V lost 5 bases and J lost 2, with 6 bases in between. This chain's CDR3 is CATSVGTGANVLTF. The CDR3 nucleotides are TGTGCCACCAGTGTGGGGACTGGGGCCAACGTCCTGACTTTC.

This clonotype was picked up a small number of times. This rearrangement joins TRBV20-1 to TRBJ2-7; no firm D call. From germline, CDR1 is DFQATT and CDR2 SNEGSKA (reference sequence). V was trimmed by 6 bases and J by 2 bases, leaving 14 bases between them. The length of the CDR3 is 13 residues. The CDR3 loop reads CSALRVGPYEQYF. Here the CDR3 DNA reads TGCAGTGCCCTCCGGGTGGGCCCCTACGAGCAGTACTTC.

The rearrangement uses TRBV9 and TRBJ2-1; D possibly matches TRBD1 or TRBD2 (6 bases each). V gave up 3 bases and J gave up 9 bases, with 16 bases separating them. The length of the CDR3 is 14 residues. Germline V gene data show CDR1 as SGDLS and CDR2 as YYNGEE. The CDR3 sequence is CASSARGEAGEQFF. The DNA of the CDR3 is TGTGCCAGCAGCGCAAGGGGGGAGGCAGGTGAGCAGTTCTTC.

Only a few counts were recorded for this clonotype. The V gene is TRBV4-1, the J gene TRBJ2-5; D gene unclear. The germline CDR1 and CDR2 sequences are MGHRA and YSYEKL. The CDR3 contains 14 residues. The V end lost 2 bases, the J end lost 0 bases, and 7 bases lay between the germline ends. The CDR3 spells CASSQHRYQETQYF. In DNA form, the CDR3 reads TGCGCCAGCAGCCAACACCGGTACCAAGAGACCCAGTACTTC.

The gene calls are TRBV3-1 and TRBJ2-1; D gene ambiguous. This CDR3 spans 16 amino acids. CDR1 is LGHDT, CDR2 YNNKEL, per germline (reference sequence). With 3 bases removed from V and 6 bases from J, the gap between germline ends came to 18 bases. Here the CDR3 DNA reads TGTGCCAGCAGCCAGTCCTGGCGGATCGCACCCAATGAGCAGTTCTTC. Translating gives CASSQSWRIAPNEQFF.

The CDR3 DNA reads as TGCGCCAGCAGCCCAGAGGGGCTTACCTACGAGCAGTACTTC. Its translation: CASSPEGLTYEQYF. The chain joins TRBV5-1 to TRBJ2-7, with D tentatively TRBD1 or TRBD2 (5 bases each). V lost 4 bases and J 2 bases, leaving 13 bases between the germline ends. The CDR3 runs to 14 residues. Germline V gene data show CDR1 as SGHRS and CDR2 as YFSETQ.

The chain recombines TRBV9 with TRBJ2-5; D might be TRBD2 (6 bases). From germline, CDR1 is SGDLS and CDR2 YYNGEE. The CDR3 has 18 residues. With 0 bases removed from V and 0 bases from J, the gap between germline ends came to 18 bases. DNA of the CDR3: TGTGCCAGCAGCGTAGACCTCGTCGGGGGTGGGTACCAAGAGACCCAGTACTTC. It specifies CASSVDLVGGGYQETQYF.

This clonotype occurred a few times. The V and J genes are TRBV5-1 and TRBJ2-7; 11 positions match TRBD1. V shed 4 bases and J 3 bases; nucleotides not matched to a gene: 6. The germline V gene encodes CDR1 SGHRS and CDR2 YFSETQ. This CDR3 is 15 amino acids long. The CDR3 region has the DNA TGCGCCAGCAGCGTGGGACAGGGGGGGAGCTACGAGCAGTACGTC. It translates to CASSVGQGGSYEQYV.

V and J are TRBV11-2 and TRBJ2-1; D is unclear. This CDR3 has 12 residues. Germline V gene data show CDR1 as SGHAT and CDR2 as FQNNGV. Trimming removed 5 bases at V and 5 bases at J, with 7 bases between. Here the CDR3 reads CASSRADNEQFF. DNA of the CDR3: TGTGCCAGCAGCCGCGCTGACAATGAGCAGTTCTTC.

The chain recombines TRBV7-2 with TRBJ1-5; D unresolved. Germline V gene data show CDR1 as SGHTA and CDR2 as FQGNSA. The CDR3 totals 16 residues. V lost 5 bases, J lost 0 bases, and 14 bases lay in between. CDR3 sequence: CASSLSSRYSNQPQHF. CDR3 nucleotide sequence: TGTGCCAGCAGCCTTAGTAGCAGGTATAGCAATCAGCCCCAGCATTTT.

V and J are TRBV19 and TRBJ2-7; TRBD1 might be the D (6 bases). This CDR3 comprises 16 residues. V was clipped by 4 bases and J by 4 bases, with 20 bases between them. The germline CDR1 and CDR2 sequences are LNHDA and SQIVND (reference sequence). CDR3 DNA: TGTGCCAGTAGTACGCTGACAGGCGCAACCCCTTACGAGCAGTACTTC. Its protein product is CASSTLTGATPYEQYF.

This clonotype has at least ten counts. This chain uses TRBV18 with TRBJ2-5; TRBD2 agrees at 15 bases. The V and J ends lost 3 bases and 2 bases, in that order; junction bases with no gene match: 4. The CDR3 totals 17 residues. Germline V gene lookup returns CDR1 KGHSH and CDR2 LQKENI. CDR3 protein: CASSPRTSGREQETQYF. The CDR3 DNA sequence: TGTGCCAGCTCACCGCGGACTAGCGGGAGGGAACAAGAGACCCAGTACTTC.

The chain employs TRBV7-9 and TRBJ2-3; D gene ambiguous. The germline gives CDR1 SEHNR, CDR2 FQNEAQ (reference sequence). Deletions cut 3 bases from V and 0 bases from J, with 10 bases between. The CDR3 has 15 amino acids. CDR3 coding DNA: TGTGCCAGCAGCTTCGGCGTTGCTAGCACAGATACGCAGTATTTT. Amino acids: CASSFGVASTDTQYF. Filled out from reference TRBV7-9 and TRBJ2-3, the complete variable domain reads DTGVSQNPRHKITKRGQNVTFRCDPISEHNRLYWYRQTLGQGPEFLTYFQNEAQLEKSRLLSDRFSAERPKGSFSTLEIQRTEQGDSAMYLCASSFGVASTDTQYFGPGTRLTVL.

In its sample, this clonotype was seen a few times. The chain links TRBV5-1 to TRBJ1-1; weak D call: TRBD1 (5 bases). The CDR3 runs to 15 residues. V shed 0 bases and J shed 0 bases, with 9 bases lying between them. Germline V gene lookup returns CDR1 SGHRS and CDR2 YFSETQ. The CDR3 region is CASSLEEGLNTEAFF. The CDR3 DNA is TGCGCCAGCAGCTTGGAGGAGGGACTGAACACTGAAGCTTTCTTT.

This clonotype was seen many times. The chain combines TRBV7-2 with TRBJ2-3; possibly TRBD1 or TRBD2 for D (5 bases each). The CDR3 loop spans 14 amino acids. The germline V gene has CDR1 SGHTA and CDR2 FQGNSA. V lost 5 bases to trimming and J lost 1 base, with 10 bases between them. The CDR3 sequence is CASSRDPRTDTQYF. The CDR3 nucleotides read TGTGCCAGCAGCCGGGACCCTCGCACAGATACGCAGTATTTT. The full variable domain, completed using reference TRBV7-2 and TRBJ2-3, is GAGVSQSPSNKVTEKGKDVELRCDPISGHTALYWYRQSLGQGLEFLIYFQGNSAPDKSGLPSDRFSAERTGGSVSTLTIQRTQQEDSAVYLCASSRDPRTDTQYFGPGTRLTVL.

The rearrangement uses TRBV12-3 or TRBV12-4 and TRBJ2-3; 12 positions match TRBD2. V gave up 6 bases and J gave up 4 bases; unmatched junction bases: 2. This CDR3 contains 14 residues. CDR3 nucleotide sequence: TGTGCCAGCAGGTCTAGCGGGAGGGCAGATACGCAGTATTTT. It codes for CASRSSGRADTQYF.

The chain carries TRBV6-4 and TRBJ2-1; 8 bases align to TRBD1. V shed 4 bases and J 3 bases; nucleotides not matched to a gene: 8. CDR1 and CDR2 from the germline V gene are MRHNA and SNTAGT. This CDR3 comprises 16 residues. The CDR3 here is CASSAWGQESYNEQFF. CDR3 nucleotides: TGTGCCAGCAGTGCCTGGGGACAGGAAAGCTACAATGAGCAGTTCTTC.

The CDR3 loop reads CASSQGALTSSYEQYF. The CDR3 nucleotides read TGTGCCAGCAGCCAAGGGGCACTGACGAGCTCCTACGAGCAGTACTTC. The chain uses TRBV4-2 and TRBJ2-7; no reliable D call. Trimming took 1 base from V and 0 from J, leaving 13 bases between them. Germline CDR1 and CDR2: LGHNA and YNFKEQ. The CDR3 spans 16 residues.

This clonotype was counted ten times or more. V gene TRBV5-1 combines with J gene TRBJ2-3, with D uncertain. The CDR3 has 11 amino acids. V lost 4 bases, J lost 3 bases, and 3 bases lay in between. Per germline, CDR1 SGHRS and CDR2 YFSETQ. The CDR3 bases are TGCGCCAGCAGCGTAACAGATACGCAGTATTTT. Its translation: CASSVTDTQYF.

This clonotype was seen at least ten times. V and J are TRBV3-1 and TRBJ2-5; 11 nucleotides align to TRBD1. CDR1 and CDR2 from the germline V gene are LGHDT and YNNKEL (reference sequence). V lost 0 bases to trimming and J lost 4 bases; unmatched junction nucleotides: 4. The CDR3 runs 16 residues. Here the CDR3 reads CASSQDRTGGGETQYF. For the CDR3, the DNA is TGTGCCAGCAGCCAAGACAGGACAGGGGGCGGAGAGACCCAGTACTTC.